A single T cell receptor beta chain is shown here with its context. Its specificity is unknown. A read error is possible here, since a much larger clone lies one base away. The data are from a study of CD8+CD57+ T cells in acquired aplastic anemia. V lost 8 bases to trimming and J lost 4 bases, with 14 bases between them. CDR3 length: 13 amino acids. Germline CDR1 is MNHNS and CDR2 is SASEGT. Genomic DNA, the template, was used for profiling of the TCR beta VDJ and CDR3. TCRdb reanalysed the reads using MiXCR and keeps one entry per CDR3 protein. The table records about 150,000 distinct CDR3 sequences, around 41% of them present only once. Whole-study results and caveats: Common to patients and controls were 25 to 30 CD8+ CDR3 sequences.

The V and J genes are TRBV6-1 and TRBJ2-5; possibly TRBD1 or TRBD2 for D (5 bases each). What was sequenced was sorted CD4+, CD8+, or CD8+CD57+ T cells (not recorded which) from PBMCs. This receptor was obtained from a human donor in good health, serving as a control. The CDR3 spells CASQEPGRETQYF. CDR3 nucleotide sequence: TGTGCCAGCCAGGAGCCGGGGCGAGAGACCCAGTACTTC.